The 22 T cell receptor beta chains listed next were all sequenced from one sample in a study of T-cell reconstitution after alpha-beta-depleted transplantation in children. Unique molecular identifiers were incorporated during preparation of the TCRbeta library. Using its own MiXCR run on the PCR reads, TCRdb lists one record per CDR3 protein. The table records around 100,000 distinct CDR3 sequences, 10% of them present only once. Sequenced here: PBMCs, sampled before TCRalphabeta/CD19-depleted stem cell transplant. Receptors originate from a boy between 2 and 15 years old with acute lymphoblastic leukemia, due to receive a stem cell transplant.

The CDR3 reads CASSSLSRGTQPQHF. CDR3 DNA: TGTGCCAGCAGTTCCCTCTCCCGGGGTACTCAGCCCCAGCATTTT. The chain employs TRBV12-3 or TRBV12-4 and TRBJ1-5; no clear D gene. The CDR3 loop spans 15 amino acids. The germline V and J ends were trimmed by 4 bases and 6 bases, with 16 bases remaining between them.

The sample holds many counts of this clonotype. This chain links TRBV6-5 with TRBJ2-1, with TRBD2 as a possible D gene (5 bases). The germline gives CDR1 MNHEY, CDR2 SVGAGI. V was cut by 4 bases and J by 8 bases, with 12 bases left in between. This CDR3 is 13 amino acids long. CDR3 region: CASSSTRGYEQFF. CDR3 DNA sequence: TGTGCCAGCAGTTCCACTAGAGGCTATGAGCAGTTCTTC.

The V and J genes are TRBV5-5 and TRBJ2-2; D is ambiguous. CDR1 and CDR2 from the germline V gene are SGHKS and YYEKEE (reference sequence). The CDR3 has 14 residues. Trimming cost V 2 bases and J 6 bases, with 11 bases left between them. This CDR3 is CASSFIAVSGELFF. The DNA of the CDR3 is TGTGCCAGCAGCTTTATAGCCGTATCCGGGGAGCTGTTTTTT.

This clonotype was counted a single time. The chain employs TRBV12-3 or TRBV12-4 and TRBJ1-5; TRBD1 agrees at 11 bases. Trimming removed 7 bases from V and 7 bases from J; junction bases left unmatched: 3. This CDR3 region has 13 residues. The CDR3: CASKDRGLQPQHF. The CDR3 nucleotides are TGTGCCAGCAAGGACAGGGGGCTCCAGCCCCAGCATTTT.

This clonotype was counted ten times or more. This sequence joins TRBV6-1 and TRBJ1-1; the D is unclear. Germline V gene data show CDR1 as MNHNS and CDR2 as SASEGT. The CDR3 has 17 amino acids. V shed 4 bases and J shed 1 base, with 19 bases lying between them. The DNA for the CDR3 is TGTGCCAGCAGTGTGGATCTATTGTTCGGTCCGAACACTGAAGCTTTCTTT. Encoded protein: CASSVDLLFGPNTEAFF.

This clonotype was picked up many times. One end of the junction fails to match germline, which may point to a read error. The J gene is TRBJ2-6, the V gene TRBV2, with 7 bases identical to TRBD1. The CDR3 consists of 13 residues. The germline gives CDR1 SNHLY, CDR2 FYNNEI. The CDR3 spells CASSLTGVNVLTF. CDR3 nucleotide sequence: TGTGCCAGCAGCCTTACAGGGGTCAACGTCCTGACTTTC.

V gene TRBV9 combines with J gene TRBJ1-6; 12 nucleotides line up with TRBD1. The trim removed 4 bases at V and 8 bases at J, leaving 4 bases unmatched. Germline assignment: CDR1 SGDLS and CDR2 YYNGEE. There are 15 residues in the CDR3. CDR3 sequence (DNA): TGTGCCAGCAGCCGGGACAGGGGGCAGGATTCACCCCTCCACTTT. It codes for CASSRDRGQDSPLHF.

About this clonotype itself: This may arise from a read error, as a much more abundant clone is one base away. The chain has TRBV7-9 and TRBJ2-1, with a possible D match to TRBD2 (5 bases). CDR3 length: 13 residues. Germline V lookup: CDR1 SEHNR, CDR2 FQNEAQ (reference sequence). The CDR3 region is CASSPPGYNEQLF. CDR3 coding DNA: TGTGCCAGCAGCCCTCCGGGGTACAATGAGCAGTTATTC.

This clonotype was seen ten or more times. The chain combines TRBV30 with TRBJ2-1; no firm D call. The V end was cut by 5 bases, the J end by 4 bases, with 9 bases between. Germline V gives CDR1 GTSNPN, CDR2 SVGIG (reference sequence). The CDR3 runs to 12 residues. CDR3 amino acids: CAWEDKYNEQFF. CDR3 in DNA: TGTGCCTGGGAAGACAAGTACAATGAGCAGTTCTTC. The whole variable domain, filled in from reference TRBV30 and TRBJ2-1, reads SQTIHQWPATLVQPVGSPLSLECTVEGTSNPNLYWYRQAAGRGLQLLFYSVGIGQISSEVPQNLSASRPQDRQFILSSKKLLLSDSGFYLCAWEDKYNEQFFGPGTRLTVL.

There are many counts of this clonotype. The gene calls are TRBV7-9 and TRBJ1-2; D not resolved. Germline loops: CDR1 SEHNR, CDR2 FQNEAQ (reference sequence). Trimming removed 9 bases at V and 8 bases at J, with 10 bases between. This CDR3 is built from 10 residues. This chain's CDR3 is CASGDTGYTF. The CDR3 DNA reads as TGTGCCAGTGGAGATACCGGCTACACCTTC. The whole variable domain, remainder taken from reference TRBV7-9 and TRBJ1-2, is DTGVSQNPRHKITKRGQNVTFRCDPISEHNRLYWYRQTLGQGPEFLTYFQNEAQLEKSRLLSDRFSAERPKGSFSTLEIQRTEQGDSAMYLCASGDTGYTFGSGTRLTVV.

This clonotype has a handful of counts. The genes are TRBV18 and TRBJ2-1; D may be TRBD1 (6 bases). Trimming took 3 bases from V and 8 from J, leaving 23 bases between them. The CDR3 contains 17 residues. Germline V gene data show CDR1 as KGHSH and CDR2 as LQKENI. The CDR3 DNA sequence: TGTGCCAGCTCACCTCAACCGGGACACCGTTTTCGGGATGAGCAGTTCTTC. This gives the protein CASSPQPGHRFRDEQFF.

The chain has TRBV12-3 or TRBV12-4 and TRBJ1-1; TRBD1 is a possible D gene (5 bases). This CDR3 comprises 14 residues. V was clipped by 0 bases and J by 8 bases, with 13 bases between them. CDR3 nucleotide sequence: TGTGCCAGCAGTTTAGCGCTAGGGGCGGCCGAAGCTTTCTTT. It yields the protein CASSLALGAAEAFF.

This clonotype was observed a handful of times. The chain uses TRBV7-7 and TRBJ2-5, with 7 bases lining up with TRBD1. Unmatched junction bases numbered 13, after V lost 1 base and J lost 5 bases. This CDR3 is 17 amino acids long. CDR1 SSHAT and CDR2 FNYEAQ come from the germline V gene (reference sequence). The CDR3 loop reads CASSLVPSDRSGETQYF. The CDR3 region has the DNA TGTGCCAGCAGCTTAGTCCCCTCGGACAGGTCGGGGGAGACCCAGTACTTC.

V usage is TRBV28 and J usage is TRBJ2-1; TRBD2 matches at 14 bases. This CDR3 has 18 residues. Germline trimming cut 4 bases from V and 4 bases from J; bases unmatched to any gene: 9. Germline CDR1 and CDR2: MDHEN and SYDVKM. The CDR3 coding sequence is TGTGCCAGCAGTTCTCATCGGGGACTAGCGGGGGTATACAATGAGCAGTTCTTC. It translates to CASSSHRGLAGVYNEQFF.

This clonotype has ten or more counts. J is TRBJ2-1 and V is TRBV20-1; D possibly uses TRBD1 or TRBD2 (6 bases each). Germline V CDR1 and CDR2: DFQATT, SNEGSKA (reference sequence). The CDR3 is 15 amino acids. With 3 bases removed from V and 0 bases from J, the gap between germline ends came to 12 bases. This chain's CDR3 is CSARGLDSSYNEQFF. Written as DNA, the CDR3 is TGCAGTGCTAGGGGACTGGACAGCTCCTACAATGAGCAGTTCTTC.

The CDR3: CASSLGGSAAGELFF. The CDR3 DNA reads TGTGCCAGCAGTTTAGGAGGGAGTGCGGCCGGGGAGCTGTTTTTT. The chain links TRBV28 to TRBJ2-2, with D maybe TRBD2 (6 bases). This CDR3 comprises 15 residues. V gave up 2 bases and J gave up 6 bases, with 13 bases separating them. Germline V gene sequence: CDR1 MDHEN, CDR2 SYDVKM.

The J gene is TRBJ1-4, the V gene TRBV10-2; D might be TRBD1 (6 bases). This CDR3 region has 13 residues. Germline V CDR1 and CDR2: WSHSY, SAAADI. V gave up 5 bases and J gave up 5 bases, with 9 bases separating them. In DNA form, the CDR3 reads TGCGCCAGCAGTAGGGGGGGCAATGAAAAACTGTTTTTT. Its protein product is CASSRGGNEKLFF.

A few counts support this clonotype. This chain connects TRBV5-1 to TRBJ2-7; 8 nucleotides line up with TRBD1. This CDR3 region has 15 residues. The J segment lost 2 bases and the V segment lost 0 bases, leaving 4 bases of the junction unmatched. Germline CDR1 is SGHRS and CDR2 is YFSETQ. The CDR3 is CASSLGQGITYEQYF. CDR3 coding DNA: TGCGCCAGCAGCTTGGGACAGGGGATTACCTACGAGCAGTACTTC.

The chain is built from TRBV27 and TRBJ2-2; D call uncertain. Trimming pared 5 bases from V and 8 bases from J, leaving 18 bases between. This CDR3 comprises 15 residues. The V gene's germline CDR1 is MNHEY and CDR2 SMNVEV (reference sequence). The CDR3 region has the DNA TGTGCCAGCAGTGTTAACAGAGGAGCCATGGGGGAGCTGTTTTTT. It specifies CASSVNRGAMGELFF.

This clonotype was found many times. This chain connects TRBV20-1 to TRBJ2-1; 11 nucleotides line up with TRBD2. Trimming removed 1 base from V and 10 bases from J; junction bases left unmatched: 15. This CDR3 comprises 17 residues. Per the germline V gene, CDR1 is DFQATT and CDR2 is SNEGSKA (reference sequence). The CDR3 nucleotides are TGCAGTGCTAGAGTTCGTCGACTAGCGGGACACCGCGGAGAGCAGTTCTTC. As protein: CSARVRRLAGHRGEQFF.

This clonotype was counted a few times. One end of the junction does not line up with germline, which may come from a read error. The chain links TRBV25-1 to TRBJ2-2; D is perhaps TRBD2 (6 bases). CDR3 length: 14 amino acids. Germline-derived CDR1 and CDR2 are MGHDK and SYGVNS. The CDR3, as DNA: TGTGCGAGCAGTGGGGGACTGAACACCGGGGAGCTGTTTTTT. Translating gives CASSGGLNTGELFF. The full variable domain, its missing parts supplied by reference TRBV25-1 and TRBJ2-2, is EADIYQTPRYLVIGTGKKITLECSQTMGHDKMYWYQQDPGMELHLIHYSYGVNSTEKGDLSSESTVSRIRTEHFPLTLESARPSHTSQYLCASSGGLNTGELFFGEGSRLTVL.

In this sample, this clonotype turned up many times. The chain uses TRBV7-9 and TRBJ1-1; 9 bases map to TRBD1. V lost 5 bases, J lost 3 bases, and 4 bases stayed unmatched. Germline CDR1 is SEHNR and CDR2 is FQNEAQ (reference sequence). This CDR3 region has 14 residues. In DNA, the CDR3 is TGTGCCAGCAGCATCCGGGACAGGGACACTGAAGCTTTCTTT. Amino acid sequence: CASSIRDRDTEAFF.